This is a list of T cell receptor beta chains from one sample in a study of PD-L1 blockade in urothelial cancer. Here immunoSEQ multiplex PCR was the method, and the copy in TCRdb shows in-frame clones only, minus some. The sample contains approximately 24,000 clones, less than 90% of which appear only once. The sample consisted of PBMCs, taken around atezolizumab (anti-PD-L1) treatment. The receptors were gathered from a man aged 55 to 69 with urothelial cancer. The CDR3 runs from the conserved cysteine through the conserved F or W. Each record gives: D gene, V gene, CDR3 protein. The D gene is left open where the match is weak.

>NA|TRBV19
CASSPSIWAIGNQPQHF
>TRBD1|TRBV5-4
CASSSETGGAGSPLHF
>TRBD2|TRBV5-1
CASSLREGRTSGGWNEQFF
>NA|TRBV21-1
CASSKSQGVAGPYEQYF
>NA|TRBV9
CASSVGLSNYEQYF
>TRBD1|TRBV2
CASSEAWQGAGEQYF
>NA|TRBV5-1
CASSAGGLILTGELFF
>NA|TRBV15
CATSSGYYYEQYF
>TRBD2|TRBV12-5
CASGLVLSGRAHEQFF
>TRBD1|TRBV10-3
CAISLRTGGYEQYF
>TRBD1|TRBV27
CASSLWGQGRSPLHF
>NA|TRBV29-1
CSVEPRGETQYF
>NA|TRBV7-9
CASSLDRNTGELFF
>TRBD2|TRBV30
CAWSDHPYGEGWNIQYF
>NA|TRBV4-1
CASSRPGGTDTIYF
>NA|TRBV4-1
CASSQLTGNTIYF
>NA|TRBV9
CASSEGGLNTEAFF
>TRBD2|TRBV7-2
CASSFRLADTQYF
>TRBD1|TRBV19
CASSIGGQGSISPLHF
>NA|TRBV6-1
CASSGALRLSVQNSPLHF